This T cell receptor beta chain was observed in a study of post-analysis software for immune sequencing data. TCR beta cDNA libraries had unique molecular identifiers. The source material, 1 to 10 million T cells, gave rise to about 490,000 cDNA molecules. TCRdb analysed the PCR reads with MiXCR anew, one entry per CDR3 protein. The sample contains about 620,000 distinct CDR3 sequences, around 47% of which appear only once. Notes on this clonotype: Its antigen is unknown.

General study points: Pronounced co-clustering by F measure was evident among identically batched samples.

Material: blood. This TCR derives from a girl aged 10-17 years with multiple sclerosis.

CDR3 coding DNA: TGCGCCAGCAGCTTGGACAGCCCATACAATGAGCAGTTCTTC. It is translated as CASSLDSPYNEQFF. V is TRBV5-1 and J is TRBJ2-1; D unresolved. Germline V gene sequence: CDR1 SGHRS, CDR2 YFSETQ. V lost 0 bases and J lost 4, with 8 bases in between. The CDR3 is 14 amino acids.